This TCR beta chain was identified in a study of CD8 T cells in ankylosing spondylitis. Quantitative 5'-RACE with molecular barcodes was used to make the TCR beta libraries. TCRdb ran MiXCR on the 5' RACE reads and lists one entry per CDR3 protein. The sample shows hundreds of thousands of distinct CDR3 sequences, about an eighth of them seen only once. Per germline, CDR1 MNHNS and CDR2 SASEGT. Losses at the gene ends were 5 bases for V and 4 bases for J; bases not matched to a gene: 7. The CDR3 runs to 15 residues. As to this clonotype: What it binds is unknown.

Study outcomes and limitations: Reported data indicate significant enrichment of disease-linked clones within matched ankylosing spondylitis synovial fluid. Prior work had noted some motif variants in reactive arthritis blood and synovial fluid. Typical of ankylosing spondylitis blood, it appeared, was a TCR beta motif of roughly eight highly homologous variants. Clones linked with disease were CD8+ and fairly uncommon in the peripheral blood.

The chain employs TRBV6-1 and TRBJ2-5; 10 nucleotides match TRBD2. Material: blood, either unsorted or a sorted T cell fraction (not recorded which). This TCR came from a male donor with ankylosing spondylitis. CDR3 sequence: CASSTPASGRETQYF. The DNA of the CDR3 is TGTGCCAGCAGTACCCCGGCTAGCGGGAGAGAGACCCAGTACTTC.